What follows is one TCR beta chain and its context. The target antigen is unknown. The authors made TCR cDNA by 5'RACE template switching, adding a universal primer site and UMIs. TCRdb processed the 5' RACE reads anew with MiXCR; each CDR3 protein has one entry. The data show approximately 130,000 distinct CDR3 sequences, approximately 16% seen once. This specimen comes from a study of T cells after yellow fever vaccination. Whole-study context: Fractions containing few cells were prepared with SMART-Seq v4 Ultra Low Input.

Trimming removed 1 base from V and 3 bases from J, with 4 bases in between. Germline V gives CDR1 LGHNA, CDR2 YSLEER. This CDR3 has 13 amino acids. Study conclusions and caveats: The booster saw the reappearance of most primary-vaccination clones (more than 95% CD4, almost 90% CD8). The secondary response peaked faster, at day 5 versus 15, but was weaker.

This sequence originates from a young man who received the YFV17D yellow fever vaccine. The sequencing used CD8+ T cells sorted from PBMCs, collected 5 days after the yellow fever booster vaccination. J is TRBJ2-1 and V is TRBV4-3; D not certain. CDR3 protein: CASSQGLYNEQFF. CDR3 DNA: TGCGCCAGCAGCCAAGGTCTCTACAATGAGCAGTTCTTC.